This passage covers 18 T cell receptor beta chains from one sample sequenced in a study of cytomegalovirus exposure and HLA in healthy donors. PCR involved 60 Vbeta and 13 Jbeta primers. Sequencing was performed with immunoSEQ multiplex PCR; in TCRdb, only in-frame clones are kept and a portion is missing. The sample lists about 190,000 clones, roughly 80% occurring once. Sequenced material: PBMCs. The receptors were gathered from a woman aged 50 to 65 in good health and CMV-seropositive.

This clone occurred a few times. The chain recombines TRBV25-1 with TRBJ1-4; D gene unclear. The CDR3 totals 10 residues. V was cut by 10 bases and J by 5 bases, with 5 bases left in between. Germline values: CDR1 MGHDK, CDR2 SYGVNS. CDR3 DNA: TGTGCCACCTTGAATGAAAAACTGTTTTTT. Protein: CATLNEKLFF.

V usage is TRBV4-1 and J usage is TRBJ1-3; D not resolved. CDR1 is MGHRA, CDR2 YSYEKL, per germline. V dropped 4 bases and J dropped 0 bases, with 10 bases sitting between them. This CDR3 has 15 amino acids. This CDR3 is CASSPRLNSGNTIYF. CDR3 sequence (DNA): TGCGCCAGCAGCCCCCGACTGAACTCTGGAAACACCATATATTTT.

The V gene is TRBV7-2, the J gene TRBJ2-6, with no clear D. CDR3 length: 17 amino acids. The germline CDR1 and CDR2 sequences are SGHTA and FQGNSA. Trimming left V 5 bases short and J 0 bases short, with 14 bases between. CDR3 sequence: CASSPEPAYSGANVLTF. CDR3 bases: TGTGCCAGCAGCCCCGAACCAGCGTACTCTGGGGCCAACGTCCTGACTTTC.

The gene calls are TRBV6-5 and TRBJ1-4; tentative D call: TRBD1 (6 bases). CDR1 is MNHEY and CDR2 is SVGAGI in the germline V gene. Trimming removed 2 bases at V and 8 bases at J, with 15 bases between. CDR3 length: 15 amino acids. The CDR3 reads CASSYNREGIEKLFF. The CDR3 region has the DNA TGTGCCAGCAGTTACAACAGGGAGGGCATCGAAAAACTGTTTTTT.

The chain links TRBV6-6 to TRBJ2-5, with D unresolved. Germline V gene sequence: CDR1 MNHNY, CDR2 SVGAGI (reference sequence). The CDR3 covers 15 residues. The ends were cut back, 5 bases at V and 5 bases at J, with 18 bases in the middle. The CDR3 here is CASSPWAGLLETQYF. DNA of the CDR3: TGTGCCAGCAGTCCCTGGGCAGGTTTGTTGGAGACCCAGTACTTC.

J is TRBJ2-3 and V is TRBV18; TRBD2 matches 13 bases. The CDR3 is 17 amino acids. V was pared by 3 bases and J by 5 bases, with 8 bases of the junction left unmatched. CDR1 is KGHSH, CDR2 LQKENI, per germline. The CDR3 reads CASSPGTSGGAGDTQYF. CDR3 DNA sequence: TGTGCCAGCTCACCCGGAACTAGCGGGGGGGCTGGAGATACGCAGTATTTT.

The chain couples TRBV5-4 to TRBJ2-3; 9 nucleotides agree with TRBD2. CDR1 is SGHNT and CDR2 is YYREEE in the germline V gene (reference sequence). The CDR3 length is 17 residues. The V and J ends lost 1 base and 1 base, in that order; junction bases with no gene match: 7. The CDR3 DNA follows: TGTGCCAGCAGCTTGCAGTTATCTAGCGGGGGCACAGATACGCAGTATTTT. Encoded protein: CASSLQLSSGGTDTQYF.

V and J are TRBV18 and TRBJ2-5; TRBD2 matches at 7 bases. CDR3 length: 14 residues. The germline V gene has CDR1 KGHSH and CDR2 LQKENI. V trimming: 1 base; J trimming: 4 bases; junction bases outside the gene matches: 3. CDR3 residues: CASSPRERGETQYF. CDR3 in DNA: TGTGCCAGCTCACCACGGGAGCGGGGAGAGACCCAGTACTTC.

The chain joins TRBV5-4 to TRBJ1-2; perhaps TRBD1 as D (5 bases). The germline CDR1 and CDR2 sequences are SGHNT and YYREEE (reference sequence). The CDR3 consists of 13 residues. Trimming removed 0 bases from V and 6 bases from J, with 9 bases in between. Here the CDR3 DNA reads TGTGCCAGCAGCTTGGCCGGAGGGGATGGCTACACCTTC. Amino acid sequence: CASSLAGGDGYTF.

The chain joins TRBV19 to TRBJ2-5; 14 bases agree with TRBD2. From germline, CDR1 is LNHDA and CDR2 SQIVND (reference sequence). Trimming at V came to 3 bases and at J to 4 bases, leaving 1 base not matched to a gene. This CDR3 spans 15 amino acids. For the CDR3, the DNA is TGTGCCAGTAGTATGGGGACTAGCGGGGGAGAGACCCAGTACTTC. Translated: CASSMGTSGGETQYF.

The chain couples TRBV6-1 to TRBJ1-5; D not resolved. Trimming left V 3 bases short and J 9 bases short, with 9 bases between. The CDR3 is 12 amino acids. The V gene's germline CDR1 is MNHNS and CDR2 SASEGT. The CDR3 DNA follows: TGTGCCAGCAGTGAGCGTGTTGTGCCCCAGCATTTT. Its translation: CASSERVVPQHF.

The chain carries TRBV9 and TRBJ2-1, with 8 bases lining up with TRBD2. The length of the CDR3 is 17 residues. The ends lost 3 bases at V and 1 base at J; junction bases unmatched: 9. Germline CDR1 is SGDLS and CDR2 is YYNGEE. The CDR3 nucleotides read TGTGCCAGCAGCGAGCGGGGGCTCATTCTTTCCTACAATGAGCAGTTCTTC. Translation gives CASSERGLILSYNEQFF.

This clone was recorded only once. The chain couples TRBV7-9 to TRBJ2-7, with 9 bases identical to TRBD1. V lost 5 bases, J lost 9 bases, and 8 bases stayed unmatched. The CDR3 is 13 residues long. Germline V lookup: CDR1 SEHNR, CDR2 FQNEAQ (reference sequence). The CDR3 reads CASSQGQGLRQYF. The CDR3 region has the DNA TGTGCCAGCAGCCAGGGACAGGGCTTGAGGCAGTACTTC.

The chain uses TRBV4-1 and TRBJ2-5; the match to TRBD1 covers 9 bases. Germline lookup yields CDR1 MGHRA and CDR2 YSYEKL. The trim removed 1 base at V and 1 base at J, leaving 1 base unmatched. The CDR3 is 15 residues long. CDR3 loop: CASSQGQGGQETQYF. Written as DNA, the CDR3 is TGCGCCAGCAGCCAAGGACAGGGGGGCCAAGAGACCCAGTACTTC.

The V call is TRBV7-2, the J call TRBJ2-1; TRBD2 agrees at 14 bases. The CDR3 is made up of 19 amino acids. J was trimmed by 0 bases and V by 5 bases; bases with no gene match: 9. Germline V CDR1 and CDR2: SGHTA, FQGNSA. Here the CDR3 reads CASSLRTSGGFSSYNEQFF. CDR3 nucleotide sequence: TGTGCCAGCAGCCTCCGGACTAGCGGGGGGTTCAGCTCCTACAATGAGCAGTTCTTC. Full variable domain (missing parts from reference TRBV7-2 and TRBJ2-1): GAGVSQSPSNKVTEKGKDVELRCDPISGHTALYWYRQSLGQGLEFLIYFQGNSAPDKSGLPSDRFSAERTGGSVSTLTIQRTQQEDSAVYLCASSLRTSGGFSSYNEQFFGPGTRLTVL.

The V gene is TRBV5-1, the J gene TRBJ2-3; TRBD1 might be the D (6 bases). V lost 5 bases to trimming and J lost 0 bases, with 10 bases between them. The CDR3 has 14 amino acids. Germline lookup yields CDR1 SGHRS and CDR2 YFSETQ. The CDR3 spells CASRSGASTDTQYF. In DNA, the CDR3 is TGCGCCAGCAGATCAGGGGCTAGCACAGATACGCAGTATTTT.

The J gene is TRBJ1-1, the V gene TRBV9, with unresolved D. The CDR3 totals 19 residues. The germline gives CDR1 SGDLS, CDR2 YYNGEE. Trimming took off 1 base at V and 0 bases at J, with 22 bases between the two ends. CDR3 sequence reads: CASSVPIGRPNRMNTEAFF. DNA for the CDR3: TGTGCCAGCAGCGTACCGATAGGTAGACCCAACAGAATGAACACTGAAGCTTTCTTT.

The CDR3 nucleotides read TGTGCCAGCAGTTCCACCTATTTTGGGCGTAGCACAGATACGCAGTATTTT. This sequence encodes CASSSTYFGRSTDTQYF. The gene calls are TRBV28 and TRBJ2-3; D ambiguous. The V end was cut by 4 bases, the J end by 0 bases, with 17 bases between. The germline V gene encodes CDR1 MDHEN and CDR2 SYDVKM. CDR3 size: 17 residues.